This T cell receptor beta chain comes out of a study of early T cells in non-severe SARS-CoV-2 infection. The germline V gene has CDR1 SNHLY and CDR2 FYNNEI. There are 15 residues in the CDR3. Unmatched junction bases numbered 2, after V lost 3 bases and J lost 4 bases. TCRdb fed the 5' RACE reads into MiXCR, producing one record per CDR3 protein. The top ten hold 8% to 11% of the sample, which has over 50,000 distinct CDR3 sequences, roughly 7.1% seen once. This TCR was sampled from an adult who was a healthcare worker with PCR-confirmed SARS-CoV-2 infection or an uninfected control (not recorded which). This rearrangement joins TRBV2 to TRBJ2-1; 11 bases line up with TRBD2. The specimen was whole blood, collected at baseline. The CDR3 DNA sequence: TGTGCCAGCAGTGAGACTAGCGGGATGTACAATGAGCAGTTCTTC. The encoded protein is CASSETSGMYNEQFF.